The 14 T cell receptor beta chains below were found in one sample sequenced in a study of blood T cell repertoires in COVID-19. The table came from immunoSEQ multiplex PCR; TCRdb's copy has only in-frame clones and leaves some out. The sample lists some 120,000 clones; about 80% were seen once. The sequenced sample consisted of peripheral blood. The receptors here all came from a woman in her 50s with acute or convalescent COVID-19.

This clone came up a few times. The V gene is TRBV27, the J gene TRBJ2-3; the D is unclear. The germline CDR1 and CDR2 sequences are MNHEY and SMNVEV (reference sequence). The V and J ends lost 3 bases and 6 bases respectively, with 10 bases between them. The CDR3 runs 13 residues. DNA of the CDR3: TGTGCCAGCAGTTTTACAGTATCGGATACGCAGTATTTT. This codes for CASSFTVSDTQYF.

This clone has a single count. This rearrangement joins TRBV30 to TRBJ1-1; the match to TRBD1 covers 7 bases. Germline CDR1 is GTSNPN and CDR2 is SVGIG (reference sequence). The CDR3 contains 13 residues. The V gene end was trimmed by 5 bases and the J gene end by 2 bases; junction bases not matched to a gene: 5. CDR3 protein: CAWGGQPNTEAFF. As DNA, the CDR3 is TGTGCCTGGGGGGGACAGCCTAACACTGAAGCTTTCTTT.

The rearrangement uses TRBV6-5 and TRBJ2-3, with D possibly being TRBD1 (5 bases). The CDR3 covers 14 residues. The germline V gene has CDR1 MNHEY and CDR2 SVGAGI. V was clipped by 8 bases and J by 4 bases, with 16 bases between them. CDR3 sequence (DNA): TGTGCCAGCTCCGGACAAAGGGCCCCAGATACGCAGTATTTT. It encodes CASSGQRAPDTQYF.

This chain connects TRBV10-2 to TRBJ1-6; D not resolved. This CDR3 comprises 14 residues. The germline V gene has CDR1 WSHSY and CDR2 SAAADI. V lost 7 bases and J lost 8, with 15 bases in between. CDR3 DNA: TGCGCCAGCACCGAGCGGGCCCTACATTCACCCCTCCACTTT. This gives the protein CASTERALHSPLHF.

This clone came up once. The CDR3 bases are TGTGCCAGCAGCGCTCGGAGGGTCACAGATACGCAGTATTTT. It codes for CASSARRVTDTQYF. The rearrangement links TRBV9 to TRBJ2-3; the D gene is possibly TRBD2 (6 bases). Per germline, CDR1 SGDLS and CDR2 YYNGEE. V was pared by 3 bases and J by 2 bases, with 10 bases between. The CDR3 consists of 14 residues.

This sequence joins TRBV19 and TRBJ2-2, with 8 positions matching TRBD2. V was clipped by 6 bases and J by 5 bases; unmatched bases: 5. CDR1 is LNHDA and CDR2 is SQIVND in the germline V gene (reference sequence). CDR3 length: 14 amino acids. CDR3 bases: TGTGCCAGTAGGACGGGGGGGACAACCGGGGAGCTGTTTTTT. Protein: CASRTGGTTGELFF.

The sample holds a few counts of this clone. The chain is built from TRBV28 and TRBJ2-2; D is possibly TRBD2 (5 bases). Trimming took 6 bases from V and 8 from J, leaving 13 bases between them. Looked up from germline, CDR1 is MDHEN and CDR2 is SYDVKM. The CDR3 runs to 13 residues. The CDR3 reads CASRPDSVGELFF. CDR3 nucleotides: TGTGCCAGCAGGCCGGACTCCGTGGGGGAGCTGTTTTTT.

V usage is TRBV7-9 and J usage is TRBJ2-7; possibly TRBD2 for D (5 bases). Germline V CDR1 and CDR2: SEHNR, FQNEAQ (reference sequence). V lost 0 bases and J 0 bases, leaving 15 bases between the germline ends. CDR3 length: 17 residues. The CDR3 sequence: CASSLAPFSGSSYEQYF. CDR3 DNA: TGTGCCAGCAGCTTAGCCCCATTCAGCGGTAGCTCCTACGAGCAGTACTTC.

The chain couples TRBV5-1 to TRBJ1-3, with 7 bases matching TRBD1. The J segment lost 9 bases and the V segment lost 3 bases, leaving 9 bases of the junction unmatched. In germline, CDR1 is SGHRS, CDR2 YFSETQ. This CDR3 comprises 14 residues. CDR3 coding DNA: TGCGCCAGCAGCTCCCCAGGGGGAAAGGGCACCATATATTTT. This sequence encodes CASSSPGGKGTIYF.

V gene TRBV7-2 combines with J gene TRBJ1-2; D gene uncertain. This CDR3 has 16 amino acids. V lost 0 bases, J lost 0 bases, and 11 bases lay in between. From germline, CDR1 is SGHTA and CDR2 FQGNSA. CDR3: CASSLARGDSNYGYTF. In DNA form, the CDR3 reads TGTGCCAGCAGCTTAGCGCGAGGCGATTCTAACTATGGCTACACCTTC.

This sequence joins TRBV5-1 and TRBJ1-4; 7 bases are shared with TRBD1. Germline assignment: CDR1 SGHRS and CDR2 YFSETQ. V lost 6 bases to trimming and J lost 3 bases; unmatched junction nucleotides: 5. CDR3 length: 14 residues. The CDR3 DNA is TGCGCCAGCAAAGGGACAGAGGCTAATGAAAAACTGTTTTTT. It encodes CASKGTEANEKLFF. Drawing the rest from reference TRBV5-1 and TRBJ1-4, the complete variable domain is KAGVTQTPRYLIKTRGQQVTLSCSPISGHRSVSWYQQTPGQGLQFLFEYFSETQRNKGNFPGRFSGRQFSNSRSEMNVSTLELGDSALYLCASKGTEANEKLFFGSGTQLSVL.

The chain combines TRBV2 with TRBJ1-3; D may be TRBD1 (5 bases). The CDR3 has 15 amino acids. Trimming took off 1 base at V and 4 bases at J, with 11 bases between the two ends. Germline values: CDR1 SNHLY, CDR2 FYNNEI. The chain's CDR3 is CASSEEGSAGNTIYF. The CDR3 DNA reads as TGTGCCAGCAGTGAAGAGGGGTCCGCGGGAAACACCATATATTTT.

This clone has a single count. The chain employs TRBV12-3 or TRBV12-4 and TRBJ1-4; D uncertain. There are 13 residues in the CDR3. V was cut by 4 bases and J by 8 bases, with 11 bases left in between. CDR3 amino acids: CASSYRGWEKLFF. CDR3 sequence (DNA): TGTGCCAGCAGTTACCGAGGGTGGGAAAAACTGTTTTTT.

This clone turned up a few times. CDR3 nucleotides: TGTGCCAGCTCATCGCTGGGGGGGGGCGAAGCTTTCTTT. Translating gives CASSSLGGGEAFF. V usage is TRBV18 and J usage is TRBJ1-1; TRBD1 is a possible D gene (6 bases). Trimming removed 5 bases from V and 8 bases from J, with 15 bases in between. Germline V gene data show CDR1 as KGHSH and CDR2 as LQKENI. The CDR3 runs 13 residues. Full variable domain (missing parts from reference TRBV18 and TRBJ1-1): NAGVMQNPRHLVRRRGQEARLRCSPMKGHSHVYWYRQLPEEGLKFMVYLQKENIIDESGMPKERFSAEFPKEGPSILRIQQVVRGDSAAYFCASSSLGGGEAFFGQGTRLTVV.